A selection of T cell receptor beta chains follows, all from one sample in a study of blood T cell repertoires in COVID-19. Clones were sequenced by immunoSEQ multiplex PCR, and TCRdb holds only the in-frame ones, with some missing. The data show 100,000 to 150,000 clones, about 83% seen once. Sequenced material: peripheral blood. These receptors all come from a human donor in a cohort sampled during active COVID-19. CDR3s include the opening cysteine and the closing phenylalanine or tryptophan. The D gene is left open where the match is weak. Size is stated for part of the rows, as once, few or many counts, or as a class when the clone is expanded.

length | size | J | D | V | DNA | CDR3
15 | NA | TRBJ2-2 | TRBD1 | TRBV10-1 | TGCGCCAGCAGTCTGGACAGGGCGAACACCGGGGAGCTGTTTTTT | CASSLDRANTGELFF
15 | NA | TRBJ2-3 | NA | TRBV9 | TGTGCCAGCAGCGGGCCGGGACTTGGCACAGATACGCAGTATTTT | CASSGPGLGTDTQYF
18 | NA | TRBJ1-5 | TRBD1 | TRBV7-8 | TGTGCCAGCAGCCCATCCTACACCAGACAGGGGGCCAATCAGCCCCAGCATTTT | CASSPSYTRQGANQPQHF
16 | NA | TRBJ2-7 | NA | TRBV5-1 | TGCGCCAGCACTGACCGGATGACAGGCCCGGGATACGAGCAGTACTTC | CASTDRMTGPGYEQYF
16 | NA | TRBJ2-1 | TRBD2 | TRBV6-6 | TGTGCCAGCAGTTACTCAGGGACTAGCGGAGTAAGTGAGCAGTTCTTC | CASSYSGTSGVSEQFF
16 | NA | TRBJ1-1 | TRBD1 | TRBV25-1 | TGTGCCAGCAGTGAGTTGGACAGGGCCCTGAACACTGAAGCTTTCTTT | CASSELDRALNTEAFF
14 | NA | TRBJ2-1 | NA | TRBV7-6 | TGTGCCAGCAGCTCCTTACGGTCATACAATGAGCAGTTCTTC | CASSSLRSYNEQFF
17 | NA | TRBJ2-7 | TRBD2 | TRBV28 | TGTGCCAGCAGTGTTGTAGCGGGAGCCCCTATTTCCTACGAGCAGTACTTC | CASSVVAGAPISYEQYF
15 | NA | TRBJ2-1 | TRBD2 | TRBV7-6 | TGTGCCAGCAGCTTCGGACTAGCGGGAGACAATGAGCAGTTCTTC | CASSFGLAGDNEQFF
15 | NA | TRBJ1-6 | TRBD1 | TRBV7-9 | TGTGCCAGCAGCTTATACGACAGGGTAGATTCACCCCTCCACTTT | CASSLYDRVDSPLHF
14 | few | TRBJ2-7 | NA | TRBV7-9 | TGTGCCAGCAGTCCCCCCGAGGGCTCCTACGAGCAGTACTTC | CASSPPEGSYEQYF
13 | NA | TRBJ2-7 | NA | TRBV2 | TGTGCCAGCAGTGCGGTTCGGGGTTACGAGCAGTACTTC | CASSAVRGYEQYF
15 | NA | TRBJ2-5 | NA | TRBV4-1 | TGCGCCAGCAGCTTAAGCTATGTGGACCAAGAGACCCAGTACTTC | CASSLSYVDQETQYF
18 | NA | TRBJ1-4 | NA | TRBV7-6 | TGTGCCAGCAGCTTAGCGGTATCCGGCGGAGGGGAAAATGAAAAACTGTTTTTT | CASSLAVSGGGENEKLFF
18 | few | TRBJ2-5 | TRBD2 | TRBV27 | TGTGCCAGCAGTTCCCTCTCCGGGACTAGCGGGAGGCAAGAGACCCAGTACTTC | CASSSLSGTSGRQETQYF
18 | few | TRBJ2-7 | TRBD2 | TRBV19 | TGTGCCAGTAGCCCGGGACTAGCGGTAGCAGTTGGCTCCTACGAGCAGTACTTC | CASSPGLAVAVGSYEQYF
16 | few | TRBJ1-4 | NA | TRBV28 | TGTGCCAGCAGCTCCCGACAGGCCCTACGAATAGAAAAACTGTTTTTT | CASSSRQALRIEKLFF
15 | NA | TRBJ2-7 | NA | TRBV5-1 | TGCGCCAGCAGCGCCGCGGGATTCAACTCCTACGAGCAGTACTTC | CASSAAGFNSYEQYF
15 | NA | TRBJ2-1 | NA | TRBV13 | TGTGCCAGCAGCTTAGGCCCTGGTAGCGAGGATGAGCAGTTCTTC | CASSLGPGSEDEQFF
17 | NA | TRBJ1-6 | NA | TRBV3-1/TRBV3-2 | TGTGCCAGCAGCCAACCTCGCGGGGGGGTGGGTGATTCACCCCTCCACTTT | CASSQPRGGVGDSPLHF
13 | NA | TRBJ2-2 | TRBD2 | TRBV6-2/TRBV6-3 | TGTGCCAGCAGCACTAGCGTCACCGGGGAGCTGTTTTTT | CASSTSVTGELFF
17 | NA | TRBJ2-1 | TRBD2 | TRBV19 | TGTGCCAGTAGTACTAGCGGGAGGTCTTTTTTCGCGGCTGAGCAGTTCTTC | CASSTSGRSFFAAEQFF
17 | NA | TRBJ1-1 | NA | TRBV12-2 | TGTGCAAGTCGGGGCGCCAAATTGGACAGGGAAGGGACTGAAGCTTTCTTT | CASRGAKLDREGTEAFF
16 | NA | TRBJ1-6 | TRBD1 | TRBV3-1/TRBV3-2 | TGTGCCAGCAGCCTACAGGGGGCGTCCTATAATTCACCCCTCCACTTT | CASSLQGASYNSPLHF
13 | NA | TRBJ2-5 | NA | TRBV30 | TGTGCCTGGAGTAGAGGTTACCAAGAGACCCAGTACTTC | CAWSRGYQETQYF
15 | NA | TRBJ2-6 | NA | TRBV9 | TGTGCCAGCAGCGTTAAAATATCTGGGGCCAACGTCCTGACTTTC | CASSVKISGANVLTF
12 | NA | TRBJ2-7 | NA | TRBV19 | TGTGCCAGTAGTATCGGGGGTAACGAGCAGTACTTC | CASSIGGNEQYF
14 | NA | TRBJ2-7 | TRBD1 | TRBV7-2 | TGTGCCAGCAGGCGCGACAGGGCTGGGTACGAGCAGTACTTC | CASRRDRAGYEQYF
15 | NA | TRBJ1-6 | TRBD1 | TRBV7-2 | TGTGCCAGCACCCCAGACAGGGGGAGGAATTCACCCCTCCACTTT | CASTPDRGRNSPLHF
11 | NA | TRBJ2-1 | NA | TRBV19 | TGTGCCAGTGGAGAGGGGGTCGAGCAGTTCTTC | CASGEGVEQFF
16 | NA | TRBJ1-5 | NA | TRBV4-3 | TGCGCCAGCAGCCAAGTTGGGGTAAGGGGTGAGCAGCCCCAGCATTTT | CASSQVGVRGEQPQHF
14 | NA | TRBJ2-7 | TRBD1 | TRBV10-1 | TGCGCCAGCAGAGCCCCGGGACAGGACTACGAGCAGTACTTC | CASRAPGQDYEQYF
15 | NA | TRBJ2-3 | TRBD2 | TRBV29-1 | TGCAGCGTGACCCAGCTAGCGGGAGTCACAGATACGCAGTATTTT | CSVTQLAGVTDTQYF
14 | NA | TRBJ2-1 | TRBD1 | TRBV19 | TGTGCCAGTAGTTCCAGGACAGGGGGCGATGAGCAGTTCTTC | CASSSRTGGDEQFF
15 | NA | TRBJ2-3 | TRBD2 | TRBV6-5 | TGTGCCAGCAGTTATAGCGGGAGGATAACAGATACGCAGTATTTT | CASSYSGRITDTQYF